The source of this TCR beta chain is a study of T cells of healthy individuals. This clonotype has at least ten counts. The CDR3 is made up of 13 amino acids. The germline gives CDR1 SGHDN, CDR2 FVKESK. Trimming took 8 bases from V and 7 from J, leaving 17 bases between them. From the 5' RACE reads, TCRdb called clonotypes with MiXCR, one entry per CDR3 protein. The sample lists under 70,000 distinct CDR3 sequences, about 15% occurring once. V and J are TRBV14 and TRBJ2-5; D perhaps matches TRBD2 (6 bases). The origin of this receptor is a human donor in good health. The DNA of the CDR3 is TGTGCCAGCCCCGAAGGAGGGCATGTGACCCAGTACTTC. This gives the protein CASPEGGHVTQYF.